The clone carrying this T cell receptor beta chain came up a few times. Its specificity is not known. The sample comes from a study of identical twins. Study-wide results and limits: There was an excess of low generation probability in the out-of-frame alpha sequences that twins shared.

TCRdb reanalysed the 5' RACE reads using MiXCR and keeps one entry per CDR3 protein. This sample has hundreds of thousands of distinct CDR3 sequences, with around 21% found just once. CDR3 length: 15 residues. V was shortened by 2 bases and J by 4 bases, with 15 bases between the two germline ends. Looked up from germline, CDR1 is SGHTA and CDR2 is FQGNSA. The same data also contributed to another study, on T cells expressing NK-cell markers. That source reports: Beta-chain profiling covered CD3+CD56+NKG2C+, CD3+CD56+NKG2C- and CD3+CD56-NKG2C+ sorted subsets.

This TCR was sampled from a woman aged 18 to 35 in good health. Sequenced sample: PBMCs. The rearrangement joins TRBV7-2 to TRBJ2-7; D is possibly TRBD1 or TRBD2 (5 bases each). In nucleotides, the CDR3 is TGTGCCAGCAGCTTAACCGGGGACCCGGCTTACGAGCAGTACTTC. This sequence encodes CASSLTGDPAYEQYF.